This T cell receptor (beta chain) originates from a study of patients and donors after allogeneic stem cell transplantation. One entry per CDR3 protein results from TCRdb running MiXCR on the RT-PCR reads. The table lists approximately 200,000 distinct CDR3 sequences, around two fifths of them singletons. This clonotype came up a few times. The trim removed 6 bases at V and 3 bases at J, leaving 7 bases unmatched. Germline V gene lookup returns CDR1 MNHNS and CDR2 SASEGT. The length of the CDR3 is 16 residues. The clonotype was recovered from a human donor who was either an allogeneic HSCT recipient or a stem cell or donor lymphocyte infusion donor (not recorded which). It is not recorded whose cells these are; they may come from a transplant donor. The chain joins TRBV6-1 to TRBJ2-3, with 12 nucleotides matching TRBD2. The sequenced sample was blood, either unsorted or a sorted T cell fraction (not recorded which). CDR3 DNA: TGTGCCAGCAGACCGACTAGCGGGAGCCCGACAGATACGCAGTATTTT. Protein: CASRPTSGSPTDTQYF.